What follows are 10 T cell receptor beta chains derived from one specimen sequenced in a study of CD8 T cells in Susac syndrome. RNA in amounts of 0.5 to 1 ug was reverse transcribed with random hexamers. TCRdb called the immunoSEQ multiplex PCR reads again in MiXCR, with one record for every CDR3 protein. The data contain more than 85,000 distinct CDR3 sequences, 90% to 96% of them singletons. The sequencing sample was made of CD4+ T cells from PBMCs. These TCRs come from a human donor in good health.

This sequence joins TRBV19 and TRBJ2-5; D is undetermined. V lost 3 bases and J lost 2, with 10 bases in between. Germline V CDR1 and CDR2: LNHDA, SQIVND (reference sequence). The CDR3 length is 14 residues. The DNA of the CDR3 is TGTGCCAGTAGTATTGGGCCTAGTCAAGAGACCCAGTACTTC. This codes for CASSIGPSQETQYF.

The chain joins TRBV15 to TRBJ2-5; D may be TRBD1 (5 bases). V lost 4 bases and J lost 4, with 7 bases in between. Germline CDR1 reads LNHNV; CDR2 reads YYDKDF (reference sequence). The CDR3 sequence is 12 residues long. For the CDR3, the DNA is TGTGCCACCAGCAAGGGGTCAGAGACCCAGTACTTC. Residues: CATSKGSETQYF.

The CDR3 here is CASGLREGDTQYF. The CDR3 DNA reads as TGTGCCAGCGGTCTACGGGAGGGGGATACGCAGTATTTT. The V gene is TRBV7-2, the J gene TRBJ2-3; 8 nucleotides line up with TRBD2. Germline CDR1 reads SGHTA; CDR2 reads FQGNSA. CDR3 length: 13 amino acids. J was trimmed by 6 bases and V by 8 bases; bases with no gene match: 7.

Here the CDR3 reads CASSLLLAGGTYEQYF. CDR3 DNA sequence: TGTGCCAGCAGTTTACTCCTAGCGGGGGGAACCTACGAGCAGTACTTC. The rearrangement joins TRBV12-3 or TRBV12-4 to TRBJ2-7; 11 positions agree with TRBD2. This CDR3 comprises 16 residues. The V segment lost 2 bases and the J segment 2 bases; nucleotides outside the gene matches: 5.

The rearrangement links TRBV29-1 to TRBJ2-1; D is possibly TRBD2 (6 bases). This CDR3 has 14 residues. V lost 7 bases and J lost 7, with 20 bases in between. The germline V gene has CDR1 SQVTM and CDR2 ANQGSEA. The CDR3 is CSGEDRVRRNEQFF. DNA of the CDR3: TGCAGCGGGGAGGACCGTGTTCGAAGGAATGAGCAGTTCTTC.

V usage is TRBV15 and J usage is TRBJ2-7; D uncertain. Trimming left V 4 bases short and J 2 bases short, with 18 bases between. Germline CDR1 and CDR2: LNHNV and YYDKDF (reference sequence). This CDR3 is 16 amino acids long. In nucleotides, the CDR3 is TGTGCCACCAGCAAGGAGTTCATAGGTGCTGCCTACGAGCAGTACTTC. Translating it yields CATSKEFIGAAYEQYF.

The CDR3, as DNA: TGTGCCAGCAGTTTATGGTCCGTGGTAATCGGGGAGCTGTTTTTT. The encoded protein is CASSLWSVVIGELFF. The chain couples TRBV12-3 or TRBV12-4 to TRBJ2-2; D is unresolved. This CDR3 contains 15 residues. V was shortened by 2 bases and J by 7 bases, with 14 bases between the two germline ends.

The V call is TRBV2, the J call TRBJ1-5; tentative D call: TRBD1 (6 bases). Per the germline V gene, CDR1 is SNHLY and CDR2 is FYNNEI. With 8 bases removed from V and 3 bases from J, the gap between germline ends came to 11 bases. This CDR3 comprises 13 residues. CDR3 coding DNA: TGTGCCAGCGTCCGGGACAACAATCAGCCCCAGCATTTT. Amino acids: CASVRDNNQPQHF. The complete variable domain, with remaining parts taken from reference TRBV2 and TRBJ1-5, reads EPEVTQTPSHQVTQMGQEVILRCVPISNHLYFYWYRQILGQKVEFLVSFYNNEISEKSEIFDDQFSVERPDGSNFTLKIRSTKLEDSAMYFCASVRDNNQPQHFGDGTRLSIL.

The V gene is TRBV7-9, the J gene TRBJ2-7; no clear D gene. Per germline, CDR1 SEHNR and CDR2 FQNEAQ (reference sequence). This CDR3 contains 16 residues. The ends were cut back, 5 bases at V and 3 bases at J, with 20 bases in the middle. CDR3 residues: CASSPAPKGWGYEQYF. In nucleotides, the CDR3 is TGTGCCAGCAGCCCAGCCCCCAAGGGTTGGGGCTACGAGCAGTACTTC.

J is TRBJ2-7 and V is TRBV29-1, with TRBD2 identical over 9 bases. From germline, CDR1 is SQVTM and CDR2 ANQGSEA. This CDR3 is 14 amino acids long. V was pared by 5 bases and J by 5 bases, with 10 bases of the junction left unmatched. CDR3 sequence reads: CSVRAGGLIHEQYF. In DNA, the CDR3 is TGCAGCGTTCGAGCGGGAGGTCTCATCCACGAGCAGTACTTC.